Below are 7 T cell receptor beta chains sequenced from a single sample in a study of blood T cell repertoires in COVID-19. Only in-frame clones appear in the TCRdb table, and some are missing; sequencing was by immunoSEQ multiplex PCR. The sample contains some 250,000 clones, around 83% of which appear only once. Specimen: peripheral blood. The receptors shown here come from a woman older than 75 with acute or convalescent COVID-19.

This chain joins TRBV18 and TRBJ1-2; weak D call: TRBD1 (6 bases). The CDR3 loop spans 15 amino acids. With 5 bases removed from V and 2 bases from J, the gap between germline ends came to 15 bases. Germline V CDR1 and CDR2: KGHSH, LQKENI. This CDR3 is CASSTSGTQNYGYTF. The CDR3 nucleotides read TGTGCCAGCTCAACATCCGGGACACAGAACTATGGCTACACCTTC.

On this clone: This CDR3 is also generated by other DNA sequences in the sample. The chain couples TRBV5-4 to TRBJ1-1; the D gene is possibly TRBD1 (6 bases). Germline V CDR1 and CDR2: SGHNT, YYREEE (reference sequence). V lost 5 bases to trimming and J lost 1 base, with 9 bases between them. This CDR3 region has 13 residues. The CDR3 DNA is TGTGCCAGCAGTTGGGGGCAGAACACTGAAGCTTTCTTT. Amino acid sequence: CASSWGQNTEAFF.

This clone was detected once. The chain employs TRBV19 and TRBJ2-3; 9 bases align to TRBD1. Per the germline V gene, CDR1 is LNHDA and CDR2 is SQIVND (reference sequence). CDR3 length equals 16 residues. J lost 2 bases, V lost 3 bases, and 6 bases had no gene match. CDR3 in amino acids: CASSIGGTGTTDTQYF. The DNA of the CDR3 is TGTGCCAGTAGTATCGGGGGGACAGGGACCACAGATACGCAGTATTTT.

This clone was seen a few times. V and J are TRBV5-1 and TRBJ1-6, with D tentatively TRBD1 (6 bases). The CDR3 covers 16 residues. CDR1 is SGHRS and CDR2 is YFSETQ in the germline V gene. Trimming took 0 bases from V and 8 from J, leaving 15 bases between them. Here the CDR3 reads CASSLAEGRGDSPLHF. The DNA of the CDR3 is TGCGCCAGCAGCTTGGCCGAGGGCAGGGGAGATTCACCCCTCCACTTT.

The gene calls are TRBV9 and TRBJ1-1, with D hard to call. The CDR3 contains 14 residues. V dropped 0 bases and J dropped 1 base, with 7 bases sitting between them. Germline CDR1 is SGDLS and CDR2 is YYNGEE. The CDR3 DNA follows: TGTGCCAGCAGCGTAGCAACAACGAACACTGAAGCTTTCTTT. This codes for CASSVATTNTEAFF.

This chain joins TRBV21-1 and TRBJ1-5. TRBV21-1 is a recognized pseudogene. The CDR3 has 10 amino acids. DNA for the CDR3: TGTGCCAGCACCCTCGAGCCCCAGCATTTT. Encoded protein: CASTLEPQHF.

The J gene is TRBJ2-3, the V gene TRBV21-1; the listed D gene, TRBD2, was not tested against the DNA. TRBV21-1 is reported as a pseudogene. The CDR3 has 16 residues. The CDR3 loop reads CASSKLASGGTDTQYF. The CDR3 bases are TGTGCCAGCAGCAAACTGGCTAGCGGGGGGACAGATACGCAGTATTTT.